The entry below gives a single TCR beta chain sequence along with its context. Its antigen is currently unknown. The data stem from a study of cytomegalovirus exposure and HLA in healthy donors. The PCR made use of 60 Vbeta and 13 Jbeta primers. Per the authors' pipeline: A later analysis counted approximately 80 million unique TCR beta chains, some 12 million shared. The data were produced by immunoSEQ multiplex PCR, yet TCRdb's version contains in-frame clones alone and is incomplete. V, J and clone size are those of that table, while D and trimming were read from the DNA. The top ten hold approximately 2.1% of the sample, which has about 190,000 clones, roughly 73% seen once. This CDR3 is 14 amino acids long. Trimming took 2 bases from V and 2 from J; bases not matched to a gene: 3. Germline V gives CDR1 SGHRS, CDR2 YFSETQ. Regarding the study as a whole: The productive fraction for most TCR beta V segments was about 87% or about 30% in an earlier analysis. Fewer N-insertions than the roughly 630-donor mean were reportedly shown by an Asian-associated ancestry cluster in a later analysis. It was reported that the classifier diagnosed cytomegalovirus status with high specificity and sensitivity in both the original and validation cohorts.

The J gene is TRBJ2-7, the V gene TRBV5-1; 8 nucleotides align to TRBD2. The receptor's source is a woman aged 30 to 39 in good health and CMV-seropositive. The specimen sequenced was PBMCs. The CDR3 region is CASSLGLATYEQYF. The CDR3, as DNA: TGCGCCAGCAGCTTAGGACTAGCTACCTACGAGCAGTACTTC.